A selection of T cell receptor beta chains follows, all from one sample in a study of post-analysis software for immune sequencing data. TCRdb independently ran MiXCR on the PCR reads; one entry per CDR3 protein. The top ten clones hold over 10% of a sample with a few hundred thousand distinct CDR3 sequences, roughly 45% of them seen once. Sequencing was carried out using blood. All receptors come from a girl between 10 and 17 years old with multiple sclerosis. CDR3s include the opening cysteine and the closing phenylalanine or tryptophan. A D gene is named only where the DNA matches it firmly. Rows may omit the clone size; those that give it use once, few, many or a size class.

CDR3aa: CSARDTAPEADTQYF
CDR3nt: TGCAGTGCTAGAGATACGGCTCCCGAGGCAGATACGCAGTATTTT
abundance: once
j_gene: TRBJ2-3
d_gene: .
v_gene: TRBV20-1

CDR3aa: CAISESDSSYGYTF
CDR3nt: TGTGCTATCAGTGAGTCGGACAGCAGCTATGGCTACACCTTC
abundance: few
j_gene: TRBJ1-2
d_gene: .
v_gene: TRBV10-3

CDR3aa: CSALEGVGYEQYF
CDR3nt: TGCAGCGCGCTGGAGGGCGTAGGGTACGAGCAGTACTTC
abundance: .
j_gene: TRBJ2-7
d_gene: .
v_gene: TRBV29-1

CDR3aa: CASSVAHKEQFF
CDR3nt: TGTGCCAGCAGCGTAGCGCACAAGGAGCAGTTCTTC
abundance: once
j_gene: TRBJ2-1
d_gene: .
v_gene: TRBV9

CDR3aa: CASSHRQYMNTEAFF
CDR3nt: TGTGCCAGCAGCCACCGTCAGTATATGAACACTGAAGCTTTCTTT
abundance: .
j_gene: TRBJ1-1
d_gene: .
v_gene: TRBV28

CDR3aa: CASVTGTEAYREQFF
CDR3nt: TGTGCCAGCGTGACCGGGACAGAAGCCTACAGGGAGCAGTTCTTC
abundance: .
j_gene: TRBJ2-1
d_gene: TRBD1
v_gene: TRBV12-3/TRBV12-4

CDR3aa: CASSLSRGHYGYTF
CDR3nt: TGTGCCAGCAGCTTATCACGGGGTCACTATGGCTACACCTTC
abundance: .
j_gene: TRBJ1-2
d_gene: .
v_gene: TRBV7-9

CDR3aa: CSAFGTSGRAAETQYF
CDR3nt: TGCAGTGCCTTCGGGACTAGCGGGAGGGCCGCGGAGACCCAGTACTTC
abundance: .
j_gene: TRBJ2-5
d_gene: TRBD2
v_gene: TRBV20-1

CDR3aa: CSARPGLAGDRATDTQYF
CDR3nt: TGCAGTGCTAGGCCGGGACTAGCGGGAGACCGGGCCACAGATACGCAGTATTTT
abundance: few
j_gene: TRBJ2-3
d_gene: TRBD2
v_gene: TRBV20-1

CDR3aa: CSPFRVGGYEQYF
CDR3nt: TGCAGTCCATTCAGGGTTGGGGGTTACGAGCAGTACTTC
abundance: few
j_gene: TRBJ2-7
d_gene: .
v_gene: TRBV20-1

CDR3aa: CASSSTRDRGDEQYF
CDR3nt: TGTGCCAGCAGCTCAACACGGGACAGGGGAGACGAGCAGTACTTC
abundance: .
j_gene: TRBJ2-7
d_gene: TRBD1
v_gene: TRBV7-2

CDR3aa: CASSLVTSALDNEQFF
CDR3nt: TGTGCCAGCAGCTTAGTGACTAGCGCGCTAGACAATGAGCAGTTCTTC
abundance: .
j_gene: TRBJ2-1
d_gene: TRBD2
v_gene: TRBV7-9

CDR3aa: CASRPGGGGSSYEQYF
CDR3nt: TGTGCCAGCAGGCCGGGGGGAGGCGGGAGCTCCTACGAGCAGTACTTC
abundance: .
j_gene: TRBJ2-7
d_gene: TRBD2
v_gene: TRBV28

CDR3aa: CASSQSGSSYEQYF
CDR3nt: TGTGCCAGCAGCCAATCTGGCAGCTCCTACGAGCAGTACTTC
abundance: .
j_gene: TRBJ2-7
d_gene: .
v_gene: TRBV16

CDR3aa: CASSQAERGGLYEQYF
CDR3nt: TGTGCCAGCAGCCAAGCCGAGCGAGGGGGCCTCTACGAGCAGTACTTC
abundance: .
j_gene: TRBJ2-7
d_gene: TRBD1
v_gene: TRBV4-2

CDR3aa: CASSFVAGVFYEQYF
CDR3nt: TGTGCCAGCAGTTTCGTAGCGGGGGTATTTTACGAGCAGTACTTC
abundance: few
j_gene: TRBJ2-7
d_gene: TRBD2
v_gene: TRBV5-6